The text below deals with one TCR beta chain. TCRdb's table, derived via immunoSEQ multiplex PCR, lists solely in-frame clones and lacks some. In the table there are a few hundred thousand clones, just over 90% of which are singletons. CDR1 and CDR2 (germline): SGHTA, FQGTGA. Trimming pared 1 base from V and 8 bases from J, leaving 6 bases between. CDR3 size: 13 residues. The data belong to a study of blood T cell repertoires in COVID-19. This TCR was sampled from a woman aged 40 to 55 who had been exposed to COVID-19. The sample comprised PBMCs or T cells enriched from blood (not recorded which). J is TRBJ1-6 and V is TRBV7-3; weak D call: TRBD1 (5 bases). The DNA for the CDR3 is TGTGCCAGCAGCTTAAAGGGGTATTCACCCCTCCACTTT. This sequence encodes CASSLKGYSPLHF.